Here is one TCR beta chain with its context. The entry originates in a study of blood T cell repertoires in COVID-19. At the level of the study: Donors in the United States, Italy and Spain gave samples during acute or convalescent COVID-19. Nucleic acid was either cDNA or gDNA, and it came from T cells, B-cell-depleted T cells, or PBMCs.

V trimming: 4 bases; J trimming: 3 bases; junction bases outside the gene matches: 11. Germline V lookup: CDR1 SGHDT, CDR2 YYEEEE. This CDR3 comprises 16 residues. Original methodology: Reference gene primer amplification gave nucleated cell count estimates. TCRdb keeps only in-frame clones here, not all; method: immunoSEQ multiplex PCR. The V and J calls and clone size are taken from that table; D and trimming were inferred from the DNA. The repertoire includes 200,000 to 250,000 clones, 85% of them detected once, and just under 1% sits in the top ten. The rearrangement uses TRBV5-6 and TRBJ1-2; 8 bases align to TRBD1. This sequence was found in a man aged 40-55 years with acute or convalescent COVID-19. Sequencing input: peripheral blood. CDR3 protein: CASSRPRQGSYYGYTF. The CDR3 DNA sequence: TGTGCCAGCAGCCGACCCCGACAGGGGAGCTACTATGGCTACACCTTC.